The T cell receptor beta chain under discussion was sequenced for a study of blood T cell repertoires in COVID-19 (dated by TCRdb to about 2020). Looking at the study overall: The collaborator samples originated in the United States, Italy and Spain and spanned the acute and convalescent phases of COVID-19. The material from the prospective study consisted of cDNA or gDNA derived from T cells, B-cell-depleted T cells, or PBMCs. The dataset comprised deeply sampled blood TCRbeta repertoires from subjects exposed to, actively infected with, or recovered from COVID-19. The repertoires were made available in a free public database intended to serve as a resource for research on the immune response to SARS-CoV-2. Samples came from the ongoing ImmuneRACE study (first 160 participants) plus 1,254 subjects from 6 global collaborators. The sample metadata nearly always contained a de-identified subject ID, COVID-19 status, age in years and sex. Where HLA class I and class II types were available, the types were taken from metadata supplied by the sample provider, not from assay-based typing. The full study reports these points: The quantity of clinical and demographic metadata differed by source and by participant and was supplied without curation.

The immunoSEQ Assay, a bias-controlled multiplex PCR, was used to amplify TCRbeta CDR3 regions from genomic DNA. The original methods were these. Within the assay, amplification of reference gene primers was used to estimate how many nucleated cells each sample contained. To quantify the absolute abundance of each unique TCRbeta CDR3 rearrangement, sequence reads were collapsed and filtered. Productive Simpson clonality was computed per sample as the square root of Simpson's diversity index over productive rearrangements. TCRdb provides this immuneACCESS table in a form limited to in-frame rearrangements. Some clones are lacking; in checked studies, under half of them reflect an unresolved V gene, and why the rest are absent is not known. V, J and clone size reflect that table, while D and trimming were determined from the DNA. The sample table holds about 62,000 clones, of which around 83% were seen once. Of the sample, around 6.5% falls within the top ten clones.

Whole blood was collected in K2EDTA tubes by collaborating institutions according to the institutions' own protocols. For TCRbeta analysis, collaborators shipped samples in one of three forms: frozen whole blood, isolated PBMCs, or DNA extracted from either of those sample types. Trimming takes 3 bases off V and 0 bases off J; junction bases not matched to a gene: 12. Measured from the cysteine to the phenylalanine, the CDR3 is 21 residues long. The read is trimmed to its CDR3 DNA, 63 bases read in frame from base 1. Regarding this clone: Its antigen is unknown. Base qualities are missing; no much larger clone stands one base away.

The sequence is built from TRBV5-3 and TRBJ2-2; TRBD2 agrees with 15 junctional bases. TRBV5-3 is sorted into the ORF group, with uncertain function. Sequenced sample: peripheral blood. The sequence derives from a human donor in a cohort sampled during active COVID-19. The CDR3 loop reads CARSYSWGGTSGGPNTGELFF. The DNA is TGTGCCAGAAGCTACTCCTGGGGCGGGACTAGCGGGGGGCCGAACACCGGGGAGCTGTTTTTT.